This record covers a single TCR beta chain. What it binds is not known. TCRdb reprocessed the 5' RACE reads and stores each CDR3 protein as one record, lacking DNA. This sample lists a few hundred thousand distinct CDR3 sequences; its ten largest clones have 1.5% to 2%. The sample is drawn from a study of monozygotic twins with inflammatory bowel disease. Broader study findings: People with IBD had fewer clonotypes in common with others than healthy twins did, especially with disease activity. TCRbeta inverse Simpson diversity was decreased in IBD patients versus healthy co-twins.

Germline V gene sequence: CDR1 DFQATT, CDR2 SNEGSKA (reference sequence). The CDR3 consists of 14 residues. J is TRBJ2-5 and V is TRBV20-1; checking the TCRdb D call of TRBD2 is not possible without DNA. Sequencing was done on a sample of blood. The clonotype originates from a human donor with ulcerative colitis or Crohn's disease, or a healthy co-twin of an affected twin (not recorded which). The chain's CDR3 is CSAAVRTFRETQYF.